This T cell receptor beta chain is drawn from a study of blood T cell repertoires in COVID-19. Study-wide context: The cDNA or gDNA used as material had been derived from T cells, B-cell-depleted T cells, or PBMCs.

Per the authors' pipeline: Estimation of nucleated cell counts was performed using reference gene primer amplification. Sequencing used immunoSEQ multiplex PCR; TCRdb keeps in-frame clones, though not all of them. The V and J calls and clone size come from that table; D and trimming were worked out from the DNA. The repertoire holds approximately 440,000 clones, with around 90% as singletons. Each recovered donor of Cohort 3 presented with two negative PCRs, clearance, or symptom resolution. The V end lost 1 base, the J end lost 2 bases, and 9 bases lay between the germline ends. Germline V gene sequence: CDR1 MGHRA, CDR2 YSYEKL. The length of the CDR3 is 14 residues.

Sequenced material: PBMCs or T cells enriched from blood (not recorded which). The V gene is TRBV4-1, the J gene TRBJ2-7; D might be TRBD1 (6 bases). The clonotype originates from a young woman who had recovered from COVID-19. CDR3 in DNA: TGCGCCAGCAGCCAAGCAACAGGGCCCTACGAGCAGTACTTC. Translated: CASSQATGPYEQYF.